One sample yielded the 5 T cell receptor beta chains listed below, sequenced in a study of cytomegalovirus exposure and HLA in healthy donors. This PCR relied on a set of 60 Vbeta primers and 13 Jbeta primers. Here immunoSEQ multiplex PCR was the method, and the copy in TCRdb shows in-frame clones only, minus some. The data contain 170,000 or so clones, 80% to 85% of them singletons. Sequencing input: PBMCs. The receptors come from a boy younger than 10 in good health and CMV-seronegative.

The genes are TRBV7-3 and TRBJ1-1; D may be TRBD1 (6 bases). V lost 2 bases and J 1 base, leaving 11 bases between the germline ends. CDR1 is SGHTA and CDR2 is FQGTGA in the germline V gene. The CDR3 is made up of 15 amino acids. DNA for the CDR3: TGTGCCAGCAGCTTACAGGGACATGCGAACACTGAAGCTTTCTTT. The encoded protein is CASSLQGHANTEAFF.

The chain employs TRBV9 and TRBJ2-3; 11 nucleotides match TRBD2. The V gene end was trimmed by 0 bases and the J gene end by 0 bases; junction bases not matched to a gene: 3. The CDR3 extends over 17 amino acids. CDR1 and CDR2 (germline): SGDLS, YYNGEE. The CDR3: CASSVGLAGRSTDTQYF. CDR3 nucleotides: TGTGCCAGCAGCGTAGGACTAGCGGGACGTAGCACAGATACGCAGTATTTT.

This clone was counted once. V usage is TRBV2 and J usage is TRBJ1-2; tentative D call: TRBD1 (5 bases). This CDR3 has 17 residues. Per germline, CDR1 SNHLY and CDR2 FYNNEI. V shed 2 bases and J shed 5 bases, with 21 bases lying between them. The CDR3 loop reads CASSELTLGGRDYGYTF. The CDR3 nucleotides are TGTGCCAGCAGTGAATTGACCCTGGGGGGACGGGATTATGGCTACACCTTC. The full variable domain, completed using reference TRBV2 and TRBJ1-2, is EPEVTQTPSHQVTQMGQEVILRCVPISNHLYFYWYRQILGQKVEFLVSFYNNEISEKSEIFDDQFSVERPDGSNFTLKIRSTKLEDSAMYFCASSELTLGGRDYGYTFGSGTRLTVV.

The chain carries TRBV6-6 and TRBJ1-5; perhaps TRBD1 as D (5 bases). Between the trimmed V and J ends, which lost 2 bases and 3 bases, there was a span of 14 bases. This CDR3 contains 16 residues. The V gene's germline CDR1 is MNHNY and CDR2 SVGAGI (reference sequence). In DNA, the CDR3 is TGTGCCAGCAGTTACAACTCCCCGGGGGACAATCAGCCCCAGCATTTT. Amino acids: CASSYNSPGDNQPQHF.

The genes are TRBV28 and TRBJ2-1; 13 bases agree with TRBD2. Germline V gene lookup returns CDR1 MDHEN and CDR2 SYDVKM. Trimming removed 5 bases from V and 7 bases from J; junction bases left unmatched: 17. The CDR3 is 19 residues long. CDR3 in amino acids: CASSQTIDEGTSGKNEQFF. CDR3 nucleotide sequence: TGTGCCAGCAGTCAGACCATCGATGAAGGGACTAGCGGGAAAAATGAGCAGTTCTTC. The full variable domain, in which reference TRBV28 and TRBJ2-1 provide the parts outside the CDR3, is DVKVTQSSRYLVKRTGEKVFLECVQDMDHENMFWYRQDPGLGLRLIYFSYDVKMKEKGDIPEGYSVSREKKERFSLILESASTNQTSMYLCASSQTIDEGTSGKNEQFFGPGTRLTVL.